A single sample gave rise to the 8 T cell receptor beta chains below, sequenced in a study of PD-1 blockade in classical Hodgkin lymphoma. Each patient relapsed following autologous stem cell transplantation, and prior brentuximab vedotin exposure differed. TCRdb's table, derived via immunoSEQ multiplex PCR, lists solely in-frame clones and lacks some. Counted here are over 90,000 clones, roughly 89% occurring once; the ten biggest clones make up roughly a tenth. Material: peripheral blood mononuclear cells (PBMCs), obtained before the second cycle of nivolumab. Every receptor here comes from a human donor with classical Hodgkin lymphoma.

CDR3 in DNA: TGCAGCGACCGGGAGTCTACGCAGTATTTT. It encodes CSDRESTQYF. This chain connects TRBV20-1 to TRBJ2-3, with TRBD2 as a possible D gene (6 bases). This CDR3 has 10 residues. Looked up from germline, CDR1 is DFQATT and CDR2 is SNEGSKA (reference sequence).

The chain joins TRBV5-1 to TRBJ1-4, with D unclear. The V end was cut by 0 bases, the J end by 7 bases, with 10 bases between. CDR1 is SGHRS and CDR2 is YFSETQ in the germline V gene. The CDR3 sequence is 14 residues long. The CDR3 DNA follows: TGCGCCAGCAGCTTGGAAAGGGCTAGTGAAAAACTGTTTTTT. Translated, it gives CASSLERASEKLFF.

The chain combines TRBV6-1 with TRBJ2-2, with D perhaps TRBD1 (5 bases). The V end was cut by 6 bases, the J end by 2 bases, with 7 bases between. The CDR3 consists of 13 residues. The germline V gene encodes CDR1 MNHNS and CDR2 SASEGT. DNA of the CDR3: TGTGCCAGCAGGCAGGGAAACACCGGGGAGCTGTTTTTT. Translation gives CASRQGNTGELFF.

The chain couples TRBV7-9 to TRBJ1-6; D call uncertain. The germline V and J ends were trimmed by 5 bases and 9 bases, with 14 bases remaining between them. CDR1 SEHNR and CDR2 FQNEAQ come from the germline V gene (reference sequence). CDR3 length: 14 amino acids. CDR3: CASSPSPIGSPLHF. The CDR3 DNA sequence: TGTGCCAGCAGCCCGTCCCCGATTGGTTCACCCCTCCACTTT.

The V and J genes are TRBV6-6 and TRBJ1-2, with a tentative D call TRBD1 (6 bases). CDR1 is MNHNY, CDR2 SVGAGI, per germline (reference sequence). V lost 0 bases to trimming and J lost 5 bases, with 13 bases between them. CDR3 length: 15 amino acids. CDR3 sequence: CASSYSTVRGYGYTF. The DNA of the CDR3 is TGTGCCAGCAGTTACTCGACTGTCAGGGGATATGGCTACACCTTC.

CDR3 sequence: CASSENGLAGDEQFF. The CDR3 DNA follows: TGTGCCAGCAGTGAGAATGGACTAGCGGGAGATGAGCAGTTCTTC. The chain couples TRBV2 to TRBJ2-1, with TRBD2 identical over 13 bases. The CDR3 length is 15 residues. The V segment lost 3 bases and the J segment 8 bases; nucleotides outside the gene matches: 4. CDR1 and CDR2 from the germline V gene are SNHLY and FYNNEI.

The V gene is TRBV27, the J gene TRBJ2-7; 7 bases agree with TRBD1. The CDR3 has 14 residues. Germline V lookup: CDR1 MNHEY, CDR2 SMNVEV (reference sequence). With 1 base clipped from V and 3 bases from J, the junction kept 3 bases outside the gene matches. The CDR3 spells CASSLLGQSYEQYF. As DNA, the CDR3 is TGTGCCAGCAGTTTATTGGGACAGAGCTACGAGCAGTACTTC.

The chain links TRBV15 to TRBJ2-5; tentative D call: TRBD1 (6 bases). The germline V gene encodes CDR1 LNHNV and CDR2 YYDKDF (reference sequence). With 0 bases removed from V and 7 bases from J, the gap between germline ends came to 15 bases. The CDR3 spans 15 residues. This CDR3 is CATSRDRAGDGTQYF. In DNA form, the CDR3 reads TGTGCCACCAGCAGAGATAGGGCAGGGGATGGGACCCAGTACTTC.